These T cell receptor beta chains were read from a single sample in a study of blood T cells in healthy people across ages. A single record per CDR3 protein comes from TCRdb applying MiXCR to the 5' RACE reads. The sample shows approximately 1,700,000 distinct CDR3 sequences, roughly two fifths of them seen only once. Sequencing was carried out using blood. Source of these receptors: a human donor in good health. Each CDR3 is given with its conserved first and last residue. The order of the fields is J gene, D gene, V gene, clone size, CDR3 protein, CDR3 DNA. D genes are given only for firm matches. A row's size may be missing; if present it is once, few, many or a size class.

>TRBJ2-1|NA|TRBV11-2|NA
CASSLVGGSCNEQFF
TGTGCCAGCAGCTTAGTGGGGGGCAGCTGCAATGAGCAGTTCTTC
>TRBJ2-5|NA|TRBV9|NA
CASSVGSEETQYF
TGTGCCAGCAGCGTAGGGAGCGAAGAGACCCAGTACTTC
>TRBJ2-5|NA|TRBV21-1|NA
CASSLPPQYF
TGTGCCAGCAGCCTTCCCCCCCAGTACTTC
>TRBJ2-5|TRBD2|TRBV4-3|NA
CASSQDSFRTSSGTQYF
TGCGCCAGCAGCCAAGATAGTTTTCGGACTAGCTCCGGGACCCAGTACTTC
>TRBJ1-2|TRBD1|TRBV29-1|NA
CSVSPLTGGRNGYTF
TGCAGCGTTTCCCCATTGACAGGGGGCAGGAATGGCTACACCTTC
>TRBJ1-5|NA|TRBV11-2|few
CASSLSAGDQPQHF
TGTGCCAGCAGCTTAAGCGCGGGTGATCAGCCCCAGCATTTT
>TRBJ2-7|NA|TRBV12-3/TRBV12-4|NA
CASSLVWGHEQYF
TGTGCCAGCAGTTTAGTTTGGGGCCACGAGCAGTACTTC
>TRBJ2-7|NA|TRBV11-2|NA
CASSFPVGVSYEQYF
TGTGCCAGCAGCTTCCCGGTGGGGGTTTCCTACGAGCAGTACTTC
>TRBJ2-7|NA|TRBV7-2|few
CASSSKEDFGAYEQYF
TGTGCCAGCAGCTCTAAGGAGGACTTTGGGGCATACGAGCAGTACTTC
>TRBJ2-1|NA|TRBV11-2|NA
CASSLETGPTYNEQFF
TGTGCCAGCAGCTTAGAGACTGGTCCGACTTACAATGAGCAGTTCTTC
>TRBJ2-3|NA|TRBV4-3|NA
CASSQGQTSTDTQYF
TGCGCCAGCAGCCAAGGACAGACTAGCACAGATACGCAGTATTTT
>TRBJ2-1|TRBD1|TRBV9|few
CASSVVEGQRYNEQFF
TGTGCCAGCAGCGTAGTTGAGGGACAGAGATACAATGAGCAGTTCTTC
>TRBJ1-4|NA|TRBV9|NA
CANSVIGTANEKLFF
TGTGCCAACAGCGTAATCGGGACGGCTAATGAAAAACTGTTTTTT
>TRBJ2-7|NA|TRBV7-9|NA
CASSLGLSGGGHEQYF
TGTGCCAGCAGCTTAGGGTTGTCTGGAGGGGGCCACGAGCAGTACTTC
>TRBJ1-2|NA|TRBV10-3|once
CAISEGQKEGYGYTF
TGTGCCATCAGTGAGGGACAGAAGGAGGGCTATGGCTACACCTTC
>TRBJ2-1|TRBD1|TRBV29-1|NA
CSVGGTGGNNEQFF
TGCAGCGTTGGAGGGACAGGGGGTAACAATGAGCAGTTCTTC
>TRBJ1-5|NA|TRBV15|NA
CATTGSSNQPQHF
TGTGCCACCACTGGGTCCAGCAATCAGCCCCAGCATTTT
>TRBJ2-3|NA|TRBV11-3|few
CASSLRGLGTQYF
TGTGCCAGCAGCCTTCGGGGTCTCGGTACGCAGTATTTT
>TRBJ2-3|NA|TRBV20-1|NA
CSARDIVGSTDTQYF
TGCAGTGCTAGAGATATCGTCGGTAGCACAGATACGCAGTATTTT
>TRBJ2-7|NA|TRBV7-2|NA
CASSGGVRYEQYF
TGTGCCAGCAGCGGAGGAGTTAGGTACGAGCAGTACTTC
>TRBJ1-1|NA|TRBV5-1|few
CASSPLGGSMNTEAFF
TGCGCCAGCAGCCCACTTGGGGGGTCCATGAACACTGAAGCTTTCTTT
>TRBJ2-5|NA|TRBV3-1|NA
CASSQEGVAETQYF
TGTGCCAGCAGCCAAGAGGGGGTAGCAGAGACCCAGTACTTC
>TRBJ1-6|TRBD1|TRBV3-1|NA
CASSLPGTGPLHF
TGTGCCAGCAGCCTCCCCGGGACAGGGCCCCTCCACTTT
>TRBJ2-7|NA|TRBV20-1|NA
CSARAPSYEQYF
TGCAGTGCTAGAGCTCCTTCCTACGAGCAGTACTTC
>TRBJ2-1|NA|TRBV5-1|NA
CASSLTDNYNEQFF
TGCGCCAGCAGCTTAACGGACAACTACAATGAGCAGTTCTTC
>TRBJ2-5|NA|TRBV6-6|NA
CASSLIAEETQYF
TGTGCCAGCAGTTTAATAGCGGAAGAGACCCAGTACTTC
>TRBJ2-3|NA|TRBV28|NA
CASSLVVSLTDTQYF
TGTGCCAGCAGTTTGGTAGTTTCCCTCACAGATACGCAGTATTTT
>TRBJ2-3|NA|TRBV6-1|few
CASSEPGRGTGTQYF
TGTGCCAGCAGTGAGCCGGGACGGGGCACAGGTACGCAGTATTTT
>TRBJ2-7|TRBD2|TRBV20-1|few
CTVKGLAYEQYF
TGCACCGTTAAGGGACTAGCTTACGAGCAGTACTTC
>TRBJ2-5|NA|TRBV7-9|few
CASSLTYRVAETQYF
TGTGCCAGCAGCTTAACTTACAGGGTTGCAGAGACCCAGTACTTC
>TRBJ1-6|NA|TRBV7-2|few
CASEGGWSSYNSPLHF
TGTGCCAGCGAGGGGGGCTGGAGCTCCTATAATTCACCCCTCCACTTT
>TRBJ2-1|NA|TRBV7-3|few
CASSLTSTEDNEQFF
TGTGCCAGCAGCTTAACTTCGACCGAAGACAATGAGCAGTTCTTC
>TRBJ2-3|TRBD2|TRBV20-1|few
CSARELASTDTQYF
TGCAGTGCTAGGGAACTAGCGAGCACAGATACGCAGTATTTT
>TRBJ1-2|NA|TRBV24-1|few
CATSDGRRQDNNYGYTF
TGTGCCACCAGTGATGGGAGACGCCAGGACAATAACTATGGCTACACCTTC
>TRBJ2-7|TRBD2|TRBV11-2|NA
CASSPERGGGVSYEQYF
TGTGCCAGCAGCCCCGAGCGGGGGGGCGGCGTATCCTACGAGCAGTACTTC
>TRBJ2-1|TRBD1|TRBV7-3|NA
CASSPPDRGLFF
TGTGCCAGCAGCCCCCCGGACAGGGGGCTGTTCTTC
>TRBJ2-3|NA|TRBV13|once
CAIAGALDTQYF
TGTGCCATTGCGGGGGCTTTGGATACGCAGTATTTT
>TRBJ1-1|NA|TRBV6-6|few
CASSQGLAEAFF
TGTGCCAGCAGCCAGGGACTGGCTGAAGCTTTCTTT
>TRBJ1-2|NA|TRBV7-2|NA
CASSLAQWRDGAYGYTF
TGTGCCAGCAGCTTAGCACAATGGAGGGATGGAGCTTATGGCTACACCTTC
>TRBJ2-1|TRBD2|TRBV5-6|NA
CASSQIIATSGTYNEQFF
TGTGCCAGCAGCCAAATTATCGCGACTAGCGGGACCTACAATGAGCAGTTCTTC
>TRBJ2-1|NA|TRBV20-1|NA
CSARPVYNEQFF
TGCAGTGCTCGCCCCGTCTACAATGAGCAGTTCTTC
>TRBJ2-5|NA|TRBV7-2|NA
CASRQRGPGGAQYF
TGTGCCAGCAGGCAACGGGGGCCTGGGGGGGCCCAGTACTTC
>TRBJ2-7|NA|TRBV5-1|NA
CASSLEDSVYEQYF
TGCGCCAGCAGCTTGGAAGACAGCGTCTACGAGCAGTACTTC
>TRBJ2-7|NA|TRBV7-2|NA
CASSLTYTNEQYF
TGTGCCAGCAGCTTAACATATACGAATGAGCAGTACTTC
>TRBJ2-1|TRBD2|TRBV12-3/TRBV12-4|few
CASLKRGSLNEQFF
TGTGCCAGCCTTAAGCGGGGGTCTCTTAATGAGCAGTTCTTC
>TRBJ2-1|TRBD2|TRBV20-1|NA
CSASIAGGLNEQFF
TGCAGTGCTAGTATAGCGGGGGGGCTGAATGAGCAGTTCTTC
>TRBJ1-1|NA|TRBV27|medium-sized
CASRFQGNTEAFF
TGTGCCAGCAGGTTCCAGGGAAACACTGAAGCTTTCTTT
>TRBJ2-7|NA|TRBV7-2|NA
CASSLQQNTYEQYF
TGTGCCAGCAGCTTACAACAGAATACCTACGAGCAGTACTTC
>TRBJ1-2|NA|TRBV5-4|NA
CASSLTATESWGYTF
TGTGCCAGCAGCTTGACAGCTACGGAGTCCTGGGGCTACACCTTC
>TRBJ2-3|TRBD2|TRBV5-5|NA
CASRPFFQGLAGSTDTQYF
TGTGCCAGCAGACCTTTCTTTCAGGGACTAGCGGGCAGCACAGATACGCAGTATTTT
>TRBJ1-6|NA|TRBV6-2/TRBV6-3|few
CASSRDRNNSPLHF
TGTGCCAGCAGCCGAGACAGAAATAATTCACCCCTCCACTTT
>TRBJ1-1|TRBD1|TRBV4-3|few
CASSQTGRTEAFF
TGCGCCAGCAGCCAGACAGGGAGGACTGAAGCTTTCTTT
>TRBJ2-3|NA|TRBV15|many
CATSRDLGGTDTQYF
TGTGCCACCAGCAGAGATCTAGGGGGAACAGATACGCAGTATTTT
>TRBJ1-1|NA|TRBV29-1|few
CSVEPRGVEAFF
TGCAGCGTTGAGCCGAGGGGTGTTGAAGCTTTCTTT
>TRBJ2-3|NA|TRBV7-9|NA
CASSLSGGEHTQYF
TGTGCCAGCAGCTTATCAGGGGGGGAGCATACGCAGTATTTT
>TRBJ2-1|NA|TRBV6-2/TRBV6-3|few
CASSYPRDLSSYNEQFF
TGTGCCAGCAGTTACCCTCGGGACTTAAGCTCCTACAATGAGCAGTTCTTC